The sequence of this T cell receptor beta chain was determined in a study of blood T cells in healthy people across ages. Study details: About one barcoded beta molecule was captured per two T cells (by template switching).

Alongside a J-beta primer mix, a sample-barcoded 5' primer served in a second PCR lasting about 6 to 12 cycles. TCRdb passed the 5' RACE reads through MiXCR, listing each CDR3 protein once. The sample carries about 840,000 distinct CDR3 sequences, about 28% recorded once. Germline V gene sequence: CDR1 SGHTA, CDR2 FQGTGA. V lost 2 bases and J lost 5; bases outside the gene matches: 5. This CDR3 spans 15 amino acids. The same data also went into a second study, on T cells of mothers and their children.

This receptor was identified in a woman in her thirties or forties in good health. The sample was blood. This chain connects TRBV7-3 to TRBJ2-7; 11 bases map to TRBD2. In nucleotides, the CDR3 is TGTGCCAGCAGCTTAGTAGCGGGGGGGCGGAACGAGCAGTACTTC. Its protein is CASSLVAGGRNEQYF.